What follows is one T cell receptor (beta chain) and its context. In the original analysis: Researchers report that nucleated cell counts were estimated from reference gene primer amplification. Measured with immunoSEQ multiplex PCR; TCRdb has only the in-frame clones, and not every one. Clonal size and the V and J genes are those of that table, whereas D and trimming came from the DNA. This table has almost 80,000 clones, about nine tenths appearing once. The data stem from a study of blood T cell repertoires in COVID-19. Study-wide context: From the United States, Italy and Spain came samples of acute and convalescent COVID-19. The cDNA or gDNA used as material had been derived from T cells, B-cell-depleted T cells, or PBMCs.

The CDR3 runs 13 residues. Looked up from germline, CDR1 is SGDLS and CDR2 is YYNGEE. V gave up 0 bases and J gave up 6 bases; unmatched junction bases: 0. This TCR was sampled from a woman at least 80 years old with acute or convalescent COVID-19. Sequencing was performed on peripheral blood. The chain combines TRBV9 with TRBJ1-2; TRBD1 matches 9 bases. The chain's CDR3 is CASSVGTGDGYTF. CDR3 DNA: TGTGCCAGCAGCGTAGGGACAGGGGATGGCTACACCTTC.